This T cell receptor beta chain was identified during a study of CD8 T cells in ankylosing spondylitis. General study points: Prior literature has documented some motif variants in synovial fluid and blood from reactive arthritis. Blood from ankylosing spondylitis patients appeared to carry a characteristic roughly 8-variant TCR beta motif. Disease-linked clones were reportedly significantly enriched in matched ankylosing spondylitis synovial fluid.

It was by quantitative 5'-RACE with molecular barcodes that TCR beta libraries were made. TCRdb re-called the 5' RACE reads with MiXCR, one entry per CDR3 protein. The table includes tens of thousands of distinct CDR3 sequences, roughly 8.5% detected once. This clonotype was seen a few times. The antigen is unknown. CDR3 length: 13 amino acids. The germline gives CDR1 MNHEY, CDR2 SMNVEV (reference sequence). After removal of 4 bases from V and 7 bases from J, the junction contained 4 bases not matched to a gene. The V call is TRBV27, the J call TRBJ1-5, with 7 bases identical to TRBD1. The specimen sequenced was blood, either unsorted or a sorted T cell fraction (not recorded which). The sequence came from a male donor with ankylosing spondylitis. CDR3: CASSYRGGQPQHF. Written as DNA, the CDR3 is TGTGCCAGCAGTTACAGGGGTGGGCAGCCCCAGCATTTT.